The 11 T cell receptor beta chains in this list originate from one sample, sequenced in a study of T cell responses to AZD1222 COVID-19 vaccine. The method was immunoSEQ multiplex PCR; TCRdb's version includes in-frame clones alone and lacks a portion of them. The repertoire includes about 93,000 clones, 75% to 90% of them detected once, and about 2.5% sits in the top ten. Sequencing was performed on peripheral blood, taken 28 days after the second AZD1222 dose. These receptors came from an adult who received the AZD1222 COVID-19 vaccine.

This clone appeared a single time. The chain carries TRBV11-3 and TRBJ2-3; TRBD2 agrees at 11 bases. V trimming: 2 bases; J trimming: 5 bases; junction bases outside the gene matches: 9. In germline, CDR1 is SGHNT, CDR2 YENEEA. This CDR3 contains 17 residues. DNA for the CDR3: TGTGCCAGCAGCTTATTGGTAGCGGGGGGGCCGGTAGATACGCAGTATTTT. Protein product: CASSLLVAGGPVDTQYF.

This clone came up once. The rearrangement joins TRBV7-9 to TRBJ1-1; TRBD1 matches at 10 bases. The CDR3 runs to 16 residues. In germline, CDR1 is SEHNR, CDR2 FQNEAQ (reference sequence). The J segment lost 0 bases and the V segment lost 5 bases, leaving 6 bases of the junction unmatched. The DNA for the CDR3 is TGTGCCAGCAGCAAGAGACAGGGGGCCATGAACACTGAAGCTTTCTTT. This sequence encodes CASSKRQGAMNTEAFF.

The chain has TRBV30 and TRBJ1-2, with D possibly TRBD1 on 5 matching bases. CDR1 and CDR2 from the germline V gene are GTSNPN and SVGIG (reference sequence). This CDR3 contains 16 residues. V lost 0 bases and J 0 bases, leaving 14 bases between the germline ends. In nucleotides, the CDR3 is TGTGCCTGGAGTGTACAGGTGGAGACTACTAACTATGGCTACACCTTC. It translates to CAWSVQVETTNYGYTF.

Written as DNA, the CDR3 is TGTGCCAGCAGTTACTCCCGGAGGCAGGGACCGGCTGAAGCTTTCTTT. Residues: CASSYSRRQGPAEAFF. The V call is TRBV6-5, the J call TRBJ1-1; D might be TRBD1 (5 bases). The germline gives CDR1 MNHEY, CDR2 SVGAGI. The CDR3 spans 16 residues. Trimming cost V 0 bases and J 6 bases, with 17 bases left between them.

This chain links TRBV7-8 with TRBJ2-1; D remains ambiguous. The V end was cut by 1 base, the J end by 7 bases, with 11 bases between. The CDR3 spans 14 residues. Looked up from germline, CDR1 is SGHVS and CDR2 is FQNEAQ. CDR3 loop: CASSLGWAENEQFF. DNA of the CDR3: TGTGCCAGCAGCTTAGGGTGGGCGGAGAATGAGCAGTTCTTC.

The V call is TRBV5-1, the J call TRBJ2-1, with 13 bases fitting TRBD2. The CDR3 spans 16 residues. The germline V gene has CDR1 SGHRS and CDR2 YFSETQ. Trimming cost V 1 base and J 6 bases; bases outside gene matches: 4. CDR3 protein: CASSLSGTSGANEQFF. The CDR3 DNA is TGCGCCAGCAGCTTGTCCGGGACTAGCGGGGCCAATGAGCAGTTCTTC.

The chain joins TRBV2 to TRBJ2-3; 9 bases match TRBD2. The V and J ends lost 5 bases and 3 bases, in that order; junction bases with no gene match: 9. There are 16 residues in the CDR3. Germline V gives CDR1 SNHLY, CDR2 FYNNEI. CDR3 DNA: TGTGCCAGCAGTAACAGCGGGAGGCCGGGGACAGATACGCAGTATTTT. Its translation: CASSNSGRPGTDTQYF. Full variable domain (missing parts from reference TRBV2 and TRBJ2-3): EPEVTQTPSHQVTQMGQEVILRCVPISNHLYFYWYRQILGQKVEFLVSFYNNEISEKSEIFDDQFSVERPDGSNFTLKIRSTKLEDSAMYFCASSNSGRPGTDTQYFGPGTRLTVL.

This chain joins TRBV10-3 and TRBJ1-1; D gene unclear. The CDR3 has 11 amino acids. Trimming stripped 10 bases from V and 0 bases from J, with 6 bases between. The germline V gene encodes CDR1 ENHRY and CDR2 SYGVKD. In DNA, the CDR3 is TGTGCCACCGCGATGAACACTGAAGCTTTCTTT. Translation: CATAMNTEAFF.

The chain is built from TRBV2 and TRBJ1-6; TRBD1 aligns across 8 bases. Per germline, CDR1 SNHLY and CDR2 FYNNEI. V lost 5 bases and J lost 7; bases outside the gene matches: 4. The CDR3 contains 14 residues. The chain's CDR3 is CASSLTGANSPLHF. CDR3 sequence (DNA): TGTGCCAGCAGTCTGACAGGGGCGAATTCACCCCTCCACTTT.

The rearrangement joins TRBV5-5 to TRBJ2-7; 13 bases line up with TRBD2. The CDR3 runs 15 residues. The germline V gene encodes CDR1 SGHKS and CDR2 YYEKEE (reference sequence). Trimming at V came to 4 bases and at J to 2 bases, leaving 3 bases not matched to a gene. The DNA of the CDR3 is TGTGCCAGCAGCGCACTAGCGGGAGGGACCTACGAGCAGTACTTC. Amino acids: CASSALAGGTYEQYF.

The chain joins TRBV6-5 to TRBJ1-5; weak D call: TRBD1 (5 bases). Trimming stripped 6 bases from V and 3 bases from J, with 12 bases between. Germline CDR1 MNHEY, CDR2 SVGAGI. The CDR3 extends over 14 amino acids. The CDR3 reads CASSPGPHNQPQHF. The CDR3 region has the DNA TGTGCCAGCAGCCCGGGACCGCACAATCAGCCCCAGCATTTT.